One and the same sample provided the 29 T cell receptor beta chains below, sequenced in a study of T-cell reconstitution after alpha-beta-depleted transplantation in children. Unique molecular identifiers featured in how the TCRbeta library was prepared. TCRdb used MiXCR to reprocess the PCR reads, holding one entry per CDR3 protein. Here the sample spans 450,000 to 700,000 distinct CDR3 sequences, more than 20% being singletons. The source was PBMCs, collected before TCRalphabeta/CD19-depleted stem cell transplant. The receptor source for this set is a boy in the first two years of life with Wiskott-Aldrich syndrome, due to receive a stem cell transplant.

The chain is built from TRBV20-1 and TRBJ2-3; D could derive from TRBD1 or TRBD2 (5 bases each). Germline V gene sequence: CDR1 DFQATT, CDR2 SNEGSKA (reference sequence). Trimming took off 1 base at V and 4 bases at J, with 18 bases between the two ends. This CDR3 is built from 16 residues. The CDR3 DNA sequence: TGCAGTGCTAGAGGGGCGAGGACCCTGGGGGCAGATACGCAGTATTTT. Residues: CSARGARTLGADTQYF.

This chain joins TRBV7-8 and TRBJ1-4; D is undetermined. The CDR3 consists of 13 residues. V was trimmed by 5 bases and J by 7 bases, leaving 11 bases between them. Germline V gene lookup returns CDR1 SGHVS and CDR2 FQNEAQ. In DNA, the CDR3 is TGTGCCAGCAGCCGACGGGCGGGTGAAAAACTGTTTTTT. Translating it yields CASSRRAGEKLFF.

In DNA form, the CDR3 reads TGTGCCACCCAAGCGTTTTATATCTCCTACGAGCAGTACTTC. Amino acid sequence: CATQAFYISYEQYF. The chain links TRBV24-1 to TRBJ2-7; D unclear. The CDR3 totals 14 residues. V gave up 9 bases and J gave up 0 bases, with 14 bases separating them. In germline, CDR1 is KGHDR, CDR2 SFDVKD.

The gene calls are TRBV15 and TRBJ2-1; no definite D call. V lost 1 base to trimming and J lost 6 bases, with 13 bases between them. Germline CDR1 LNHNV, CDR2 YYDKDF (reference sequence). The CDR3 consists of 15 residues. The CDR3 DNA follows: TGTGCCACCAGCAGAGCGCCCCTAGGTCCCAATGAGCAGTTCTTC. It encodes CATSRAPLGPNEQFF. The complete variable domain, with remaining parts taken from reference TRBV15 and TRBJ2-1, reads DAMVIQNPRYQVTQFGKPVTLSCSQTLNHNVMYWYQQKSSQAPKLLFHYYDKDFNNEADTPDNFQSRRPNTSFCFLDIRSPGLGDTAMYLCATSRAPLGPNEQFFGPGTRLTVL.

V usage is TRBV20-1 and J usage is TRBJ2-1; possibly TRBD2 for D (5 bases). Germline CDR1 and CDR2: DFQATT and SNEGSKA (reference sequence). The CDR3 has 12 amino acids. V lost 5 bases, J lost 15 bases, and 20 bases lay in between. CDR3 loop: CSACRSGEAMFF. The CDR3 coding sequence is TGCAGTGCTTGTAGGTCCGGGGAAGCGATGTTCTTC.

The chain uses TRBV5-1 and TRBJ2-7; D not resolved. The germline CDR1 and CDR2 sequences are SGHRS and YFSETQ. CDR3 length: 14 amino acids. V gave up 9 bases and J gave up 6 bases, with 22 bases separating them. CDR3 sequence reads: CATASGEGGFEQYF. CDR3 DNA: TGCGCCACGGCTTCCGGCGAAGGTGGCTTCGAGCAGTACTTC. Using reference TRBV5-1 and TRBJ2-7 for the parts outside the CDR3, the full variable domain is KAGVTQTPRYLIKTRGQQVTLSCSPISGHRSVSWYQQTPGQGLQFLFEYFSETQRNKGNFPGRFSGRQFSNSRSEMNVSTLELGDSALYLCATASGEGGFEQYFGPGTRLTVT.

This clonotype was seen only a few times. V and J are TRBV20-1 and TRBJ1-3; D not resolved. Trimming removed 3 bases at V and 0 bases at J, with 12 bases between. Germline V gene sequence: CDR1 DFQATT, CDR2 SNEGSKA (reference sequence). This CDR3 has 15 amino acids. The CDR3 here is CSARVGVASGNTIYF. The CDR3 nucleotides read TGCAGTGCTAGGGTGGGCGTCGCCTCTGGAAACACCATATATTTT.

This chain joins TRBV7-2 and TRBJ2-5; no reliable D call. The CDR3 sequence is 13 residues long. CDR1 and CDR2 from the germline V gene are SGHTA and FQGNSA. V gave up 3 bases and J gave up 4 bases, with 9 bases separating them. In DNA form, the CDR3 reads TGTGCCAGCAGCTTTGTTGTGGCAGAGACCCAGTACTTC. It yields the protein CASSFVVAETQYF.

The rearrangement links TRBV20-1 to TRBJ2-4; 14 nucleotides align to TRBD2. The junction had 6 bases not matched to a gene; V was cut back by 0 bases and J by 2 bases. Looked up from germline, CDR1 is DFQATT and CDR2 is SNEGSKA (reference sequence). This CDR3 contains 18 residues. For the CDR3, the DNA is TGCAGTGCTAGAGAAACCGGGACTAGCGGGAGAACCAAAAACATTCAGTACTTC. Translation gives CSARETGTSGRTKNIQYF.

This clonotype has just a few counts. CDR3 loop: CASSLGTFGSPLHF. For the CDR3, the DNA is TGCGCCAGCAGCTTGGGGACTTTCGGATCACCCCTCCACTTT. The chain combines TRBV5-1 with TRBJ1-6; no clear D gene. Germline lookup yields CDR1 SGHRS and CDR2 YFSETQ. V gave up 0 bases and J gave up 10 bases, with 11 bases separating them. The CDR3 is 14 residues long.

Only a few counts were recorded for this clonotype. V is TRBV5-1 and J is TRBJ2-7, with 10 bases that match TRBD2. With 7 bases clipped from V and 4 bases from J, the junction kept 5 bases outside the gene matches. Germline CDR1 reads SGHRS; CDR2 reads YFSETQ. The CDR3 runs to 13 residues. The CDR3 sequence: CASEREGRYEQYF. The CDR3 DNA is TGCGCCAGCGAGCGGGAGGGCCGATACGAGCAGTACTTC.

The CDR3 spells CASSAYGTGNTEAFF. CDR3 bases: TGTGCCAGCAGTGCTTATGGGACAGGGAACACTGAAGCTTTCTTT. The J gene is TRBJ1-1, the V gene TRBV2, with 8 bases aligning to TRBD1. The CDR3 is made up of 15 amino acids. Trimming removed 4 bases from V and 1 base from J; junction bases left unmatched: 5. Germline CDR1 and CDR2: SNHLY and FYNNEI.

This clonotype has more than one count but fewer than ten. CDR3 in amino acids: CASSLGTSVINEQFF. CDR3 coding DNA: TGCGCCAGCAGCTTGGGGACTAGCGTGATCAATGAGCAGTTCTTC. The V call is TRBV5-1, the J call TRBJ2-1, with 9 bases lining up with TRBD2. After removal of 0 bases from V and 6 bases from J, the junction contained 4 bases not matched to a gene. This CDR3 contains 15 residues. Germline V gene lookup returns CDR1 SGHRS and CDR2 YFSETQ.

The rearrangement uses TRBV20-1 and TRBJ2-1; tentative D call: TRBD1 (5 bases). Germline V gene lookup returns CDR1 DFQATT and CDR2 SNEGSKA (reference sequence). CDR3 length: 12 amino acids. Trimming took off 7 bases at V and 0 bases at J, with 7 bases between the two ends. Here the CDR3 DNA reads TGCAGTGAAAGGGGCTCCTACAATGAGCAGTTCTTC. Translated: CSERGSYNEQFF.

The chain recombines TRBV30 with TRBJ2-1; D might be TRBD1 or TRBD2, each matching 7 bases. V lost 1 base and J 15 bases, leaving 16 bases between the germline ends. Germline V gives CDR1 GTSNPN, CDR2 SVGIG (reference sequence). The CDR3 is 12 amino acids. DNA for the CDR3: TGTGCCTGGAGTGGCCAGGGGGGGGCTCCGTTCTTC. This gives the protein CAWSGQGGAPFF.

The J gene is TRBJ2-2, the V gene TRBV5-1; TRBD1 agrees at 9 bases. The V segment lost 8 bases and the J segment 6 bases; nucleotides outside the gene matches: 8. CDR1 SGHRS and CDR2 YFSETQ come from the germline V gene. The CDR3 is made up of 14 amino acids. The CDR3 DNA is TGCGCCAGTACCGGGACAGGGAGGTCCGGGGAGCTGTTTTTT. Protein: CASTGTGRSGELFF.

This chain joins TRBV5-1 and TRBJ2-1; the D is unclear. V shed 0 bases and J shed 4 bases, with 20 bases lying between them. The CDR3 is 18 amino acids. Germline V gene lookup returns CDR1 SGHRS and CDR2 YFSETQ. CDR3 nucleotide sequence: TGCGCCAGCAGCTTGGCCCTTCTAAGTAACCCCGATTACAATGAGCAGTTCTTC. Translating it yields CASSLALLSNPDYNEQFF.

The genes are TRBV9 and TRBJ2-1; the match to TRBD1 covers 7 bases. Looked up from germline, CDR1 is SGDLS and CDR2 is YYNGEE. J lost 2 bases, V lost 1 base, and 3 bases had no gene match. CDR3 size: 15 residues. CDR3 region: CASSVFGTAYNEQFF. CDR3 nucleotides: TGTGCCAGCAGCGTATTTGGGACAGCCTACAATGAGCAGTTCTTC.

The V and J genes are TRBV7-2 and TRBJ2-7; D remains unclear. This CDR3 is 14 amino acids long. Germline V gene data show CDR1 as SGHTA and CDR2 as FQGNSA. Trimming removed 5 bases at V and 0 bases at J, with 11 bases between. In nucleotides, the CDR3 is TGTGCCAGCAGCCCACGTATATACTCCTACGAGCAGTACTTC. Protein: CASSPRIYSYEQYF. Full variable domain (outside the CDR3, taken from reference TRBV7-2 and TRBJ2-7): GAGVSQSPSNKVTEKGKDVELRCDPISGHTALYWYRQSLGQGLEFLIYFQGNSAPDKSGLPSDRFSAERTGGSVSTLTIQRTQQEDSAVYLCASSPRIYSYEQYFGPGTRLTVT.

This chain connects TRBV12-3 or TRBV12-4 to TRBJ2-1; 11 nucleotides match TRBD2. The CDR3 is 15 residues long. The junction had 8 bases not matched to a gene; V was cut back by 7 bases and J by 6 bases. The CDR3 loop is CASTSLAGALNEQFF. The CDR3 DNA sequence: TGTGCCAGCACTTCACTAGCGGGAGCCCTCAATGAGCAGTTCTTC.

The chain is built from TRBV5-6 and TRBJ2-3; 8 bases map to TRBD1. The CDR3 is 15 amino acids. The V and J ends lost 4 bases and 0 bases, in that order; junction bases with no gene match: 4. Germline loops: CDR1 SGHDT, CDR2 YYEEEE. The CDR3, as DNA: TGTGCCAGCAGCAAACGGACAGGGAGCACAGATACGCAGTATTTT. It codes for CASSKRTGSTDTQYF.

Comment on this clonotype: Given the absence of the conserved phenylalanine or tryptophan at the CDR3 end, a read error is likely. The CDR3 loop is CASSEGAATPNEQFL. As DNA, the CDR3 is TGCGCCAGCAGTGAGGGTGCAGCCACGCCGAATGAGCAGTTCTTG. The chain couples TRBV10-1 to TRBJ2-1; D uncertain. V was shortened by 2 bases and J by 7 bases, with 15 bases between the two germline ends. Germline CDR1 WNHNN, CDR2 SYGVQD (reference sequence). CDR3 length: 15 residues.

This clonotype appeared a few times. The chain uses TRBV5-1 and TRBJ2-1; 8 bases line up with TRBD2. CDR3 size: 15 residues. V dropped 1 base and J dropped 2; count of bases not matched to a gene: 2. Germline V gene data show CDR1 as SGHRS and CDR2 as YFSETQ. The CDR3 loop is CASSLISGAYNEQFF. The CDR3 coding sequence is TGCGCCAGCAGCTTGATTAGCGGGGCCTACAATGAGCAGTTCTTC.

This clonotype was seen a few times. This rearrangement joins TRBV24-1 to TRBJ2-3; 8 bases map to TRBD2. The CDR3 sequence is 19 residues long. Trimming removed 2 bases from V and 2 bases from J; junction bases left unmatched: 14. Germline assignment: CDR1 KGHDR and CDR2 SFDVKD. CDR3 amino acids: CATSDSRPFSGMDTDTQYF. The CDR3 region has the DNA TGTGCCACCAGTGATTCCCGCCCCTTTAGCGGGATGGACACAGATACGCAGTATTTT.

This chain links TRBV5-1 with TRBJ2-1; D tentatively fits TRBD1 or TRBD2 (6 bases each). The CDR3 contains 15 residues. Germline assignment: CDR1 SGHRS and CDR2 YFSETQ. The germline V and J ends were trimmed by 0 bases and 3 bases, with 10 bases remaining between them. The CDR3: CASSLEGGDYNEQFF. In DNA, the CDR3 is TGCGCCAGCAGCTTGGAGGGGGGAGACTACAATGAGCAGTTCTTC.

The chain combines TRBV20-1 with TRBJ2-1; 9 bases align to TRBD2. The CDR3 length is 18 residues. V was pared by 6 bases and J by 8 bases, with 23 bases of the junction left unmatched. Looked up from germline, CDR1 is DFQATT and CDR2 is SNEGSKA (reference sequence). CDR3 DNA sequence: TGCAGTGCCTGGCGAGATATGGCGGGAGGGCCCGATCTTTATGAGCAGTTCTTC. Protein product: CSAWRDMAGGPDLYEQFF.

This clonotype was seen more than once but under ten times. The CDR3 is CASSLVAGIYNEQFF. Here the CDR3 DNA reads TGCGCCAGCAGCTTGGTGGCAGGGATCTACAATGAGCAGTTCTTC. This chain joins TRBV5-1 and TRBJ2-1; D is possibly TRBD1 (5 bases). Germline CDR1 is SGHRS and CDR2 is YFSETQ. The V end lost 0 bases, the J end lost 3 bases, and 10 bases lay between the germline ends. The length of the CDR3 is 15 residues.

This sequence joins TRBV5-1 and TRBJ2-1; D is perhaps TRBD1 (6 bases). V lost 4 bases to trimming and J lost 4 bases, with 24 bases between them. The CDR3 contains 18 residues. CDR1 SGHRS and CDR2 YFSETQ come from the germline V gene. CDR3 in amino acids: CASSAVGPRGSGYNEQFF. The DNA of the CDR3 is TGCGCCAGCAGCGCGGTGGGTCCTAGGGGGAGTGGATACAATGAGCAGTTCTTC.

This clonotype appeared a few times. The V gene is TRBV11-3, the J gene TRBJ1-1; TRBD1 might be the D (6 bases). CDR3 length equals 15 residues. Germline V CDR1 and CDR2: SGHNT, YENEEA. The V end lost 1 base, the J end lost 1 base, and 10 bases lay between the germline ends. CDR3 amino acids: CASSLGGQPNTEAFF. CDR3 in DNA: TGTGCCAGCAGCTTAGGGGGACAACCGAACACTGAAGCTTTCTTT.